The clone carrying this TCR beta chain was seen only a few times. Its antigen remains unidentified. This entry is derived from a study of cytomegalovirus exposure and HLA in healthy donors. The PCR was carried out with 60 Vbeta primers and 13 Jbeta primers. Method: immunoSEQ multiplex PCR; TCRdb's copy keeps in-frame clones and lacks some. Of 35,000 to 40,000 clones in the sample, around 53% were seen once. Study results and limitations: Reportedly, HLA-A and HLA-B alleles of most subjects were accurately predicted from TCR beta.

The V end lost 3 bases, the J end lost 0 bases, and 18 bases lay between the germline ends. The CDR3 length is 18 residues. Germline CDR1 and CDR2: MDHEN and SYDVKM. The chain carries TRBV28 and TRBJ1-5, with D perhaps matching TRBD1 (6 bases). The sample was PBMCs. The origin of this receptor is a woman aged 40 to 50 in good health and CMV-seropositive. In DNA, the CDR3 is TGTGCCAGCAGTTTGATAAGCCCCAGGGGCCTTAGCAATCAGCCCCAGCATTTT. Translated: CASSLISPRGLSNQPQHF.